The 20 T cell receptor beta chains below were found in one sample sequenced in a study of blood T cell repertoires in COVID-19. The repertoire was sequenced with immunoSEQ multiplex PCR; TCRdb's copy has only in-frame clones and lacks some. The sample carries roughly 80,000 clones, roughly 80% recorded once. Sequencing was done on a sample of peripheral blood. All receptors come from a woman aged 55 to 70 with acute or convalescent COVID-19.

The V and J genes are TRBV2 and TRBJ2-5; the match to TRBD1 covers 11 bases. The CDR3 is made up of 13 amino acids. Germline V gene lookup returns CDR1 SNHLY and CDR2 FYNNEI. V lost 4 bases, J lost 7 bases, and 2 bases stayed unmatched. This CDR3 reads CASSAGTGGTQYF. As DNA, the CDR3 is TGTGCCAGCAGTGCCGGGACAGGGGGGACCCAGTACTTC. The complete variable domain, with remaining parts taken from reference TRBV2 and TRBJ2-5, reads EPEVTQTPSHQVTQMGQEVILRCVPISNHLYFYWYRQILGQKVEFLVSFYNNEISEKSEIFDDQFSVERPDGSNFTLKIRSTKLEDSAMYFCASSAGTGGTQYFGPGTRLLVL.

This clone was seen at least ten times. This CDR3 is also generated by other DNA sequences in the sample. CDR3 in DNA: TGTGCCAGCAGTTACGCAGGACAGCCCAATGAAAAACTGTTTTTT. This sequence encodes CASSYAGQPNEKLFF. The V and J genes are TRBV6-5 and TRBJ1-4; D perhaps matches TRBD1 (6 bases). Trimming removed 2 bases from V and 5 bases from J, with 12 bases in between. This CDR3 region has 15 residues. Germline V gene data show CDR1 as MNHEY and CDR2 as SVGAGI.

The chain couples TRBV6-5 to TRBJ1-1, with a tentative D call TRBD1 (5 bases). The CDR3 has 11 amino acids. In germline, CDR1 is MNHEY, CDR2 SVGAGI. Trimming removed 8 bases from V and 8 bases from J, with 12 bases in between. The CDR3 DNA sequence: TGTGCCAGCCGGACATCGCGAGAAGCTTTCTTT. Translated: CASRTSREAFF.

The J gene is TRBJ1-2, the V gene TRBV4-1; weak D call: TRBD1 (6 bases). The V end was cut by 2 bases, the J end by 5 bases, with 12 bases between. CDR3 length equals 14 residues. Germline-derived CDR1 and CDR2 are MGHRA and YSYEKL. In DNA form, the CDR3 reads TGCGCCAGCAGCCAAACCACAGGGAAATATGGCTACACCTTC. Translated, it gives CASSQTTGKYGYTF.

The chain recombines TRBV7-8 with TRBJ1-2, with D possibly TRBD1 on 6 matching bases. V lost 1 base and J lost 2, with 17 bases in between. This CDR3 is built from 17 residues. Germline V gene data show CDR1 as SGHVS and CDR2 as FQNEAQ. This CDR3 is CASSLVEGQGKNYGYTF. The CDR3 bases are TGTGCCAGCAGCTTAGTTGAGGGGCAGGGGAAAAACTATGGCTACACCTTC.

This chain connects TRBV9 to TRBJ2-4; a possible D gene is TRBD2 (6 bases). This CDR3 is 15 amino acids long. The V end was cut by 0 bases, the J end by 6 bases, with 13 bases between. Per the germline V gene, CDR1 is SGDLS and CDR2 is YYNGEE. The CDR3 coding sequence is TGTGCCAGCAGCGTAGAAAGTATGGGAGGAAACATTCAGTACTTC. It codes for CASSVESMGGNIQYF.

The genes are TRBV7-8 and TRBJ2-1; possibly TRBD1 for D (6 bases). Trimming took 1 base from V and 12 from J, leaving 16 bases between them. Germline loops: CDR1 SGHVS, CDR2 FQNEAQ. The CDR3 is 14 amino acids. The CDR3 loop reads CASSLEWTDLRQFF. The CDR3, as DNA: TGTGCCAGCAGCTTAGAGTGGACAGACCTCCGGCAGTTCTTC.

This clone was seen a handful of times. The J gene is TRBJ2-7, the V gene TRBV10-3, with 12 bases matching TRBD1. CDR1 is ENHRY and CDR2 is SYGVKD in the germline V gene. The CDR3 has 13 amino acids. Trimming took 8 bases from V and 2 from J; bases not matched to a gene: 1. In nucleotides, the CDR3 is TGTGCCATCGGGACAGGGGGCACCTACGAGCAGTACGTC. Encoded protein: CAIGTGGTYEQYV.

This clone was seen only once. The chain links TRBV10-3 to TRBJ1-6, with 7 bases matching TRBD1. The J segment lost 7 bases and the V segment lost 3 bases, leaving 3 bases of the junction unmatched. The germline V gene encodes CDR1 ENHRY and CDR2 SYGVKD. The CDR3 sequence is 14 residues long. The CDR3 coding sequence is TGTGCCATCAGTGACCAGGGGGTAAATTCACCCCTCCACTTT. This gives the protein CAISDQGVNSPLHF.

The chain's CDR3 is CASSQVLMYGSPNYGYTF. For the CDR3, the DNA is TGTGCCAGCAGCCAAGTGCTCATGTACGGTTCACCTAACTATGGCTACACCTTC. This rearrangement joins TRBV3-1 (or the pseudogene TRBV3-2) to TRBJ1-2, with unresolved D. CDR1 is LGHDT and CDR2 is YNNKEL in the germline V gene (reference sequence). The length of the CDR3 is 18 residues. V lost 1 base to trimming and J lost 0 bases, with 18 bases between them.

The chain employs TRBV4-3 and TRBJ1-4, with D unresolved. V was trimmed by 0 bases and J by 0 bases, leaving 14 bases between them. Germline V gene lookup returns CDR1 LGHNA and CDR2 YSLEER. CDR3 length: 18 amino acids. Here the CDR3 DNA reads TGCGCCAGCAGCCAAGATACTCTAGGAGAGGCAACTAATGAAAAACTGTTTTTT. Amino acid sequence: CASSQDTLGEATNEKLFF.

The rearrangement links TRBV7-9 to TRBJ1-2, with TRBD1 matching over 10 bases. Germline V gene lookup returns CDR1 SEHNR and CDR2 FQNEAQ (reference sequence). This CDR3 region has 13 residues. Trimming at V came to 5 bases and at J to 7 bases, leaving 4 bases not matched to a gene. CDR3 sequence (DNA): TGTGCCAGCAGCCCGGGGACAGGGGTTGGCTACACCTTC. It is translated as CASSPGTGVGYTF. The full variable domain, completed using reference TRBV7-9 and TRBJ1-2, is DTGVSQNPRHKITKRGQNVTFRCDPISEHNRLYWYRQTLGQGPEFLTYFQNEAQLEKSRLLSDRFSAERPKGSFSTLEIQRTEQGDSAMYLCASSPGTGVGYTFGSGTRLTVV.

This clone has a single count. V usage is TRBV30 and J usage is TRBJ1-1; D possibly corresponds to TRBD1 (5 bases). CDR3 size: 14 residues. Germline assignment: CDR1 GTSNPN and CDR2 SVGIG (reference sequence). V was cut by 1 base and J by 2 bases, with 11 bases left in between. The CDR3 protein is CAWSEGALNTEAFF. The DNA of the CDR3 is TGTGCCTGGAGTGAAGGGGCCCTAAACACTGAAGCTTTCTTT.

The rearrangement joins TRBV5-3 to TRBJ1-2, with 10 bases identical to TRBD1. TRBV5-3 counts as an open reading frame of uncertain function. The V and J ends lost 4 bases and 2 bases, in that order; junction bases with no gene match: 14. This CDR3 region has 18 residues. The DNA of the CDR3 is TGTGCCAGAAGCCCGGTACCGGGACAGGGGAGCGGGAACTATGGCTACACCTTC. Translating gives CARSPVPGQGSGNYGYTF.

V and J are TRBV4-2 and TRBJ1-5; TRBD1 is a possible D gene (6 bases). The CDR3 has 17 residues. CDR1 and CDR2 from the germline V gene are LGHNA and YNFKEQ. V was cut by 4 bases and J by 2 bases, with 18 bases left in between. The CDR3 sequence is CASSPIIRGGGNQPQHF. The CDR3 DNA reads as TGTGCCAGCAGCCCCATCATCCGAGGGGGAGGCAATCAGCCCCAGCATTTT.

The chain is built from TRBV2 and TRBJ2-5; D perhaps matches TRBD1 (5 bases). The V gene's germline CDR1 is SNHLY and CDR2 FYNNEI. V lost 5 bases to trimming and J lost 5 bases, with 12 bases between them. This CDR3 spans 13 amino acids. The CDR3 spells CASSKGRLETQYF. The DNA of the CDR3 is TGTGCCAGCAGTAAGGGGCGTTTGGAGACCCAGTACTTC.

CDR3 sequence (DNA): TGTGCCAGCAGCCAGGCGGGACAGCCCGAGTCAAGTGGCTACACCTTC. Translated, it gives CASSQAGQPESSGYTF. The chain has TRBV9 and TRBJ1-2; 7 nucleotides match TRBD1. V lost 4 bases, J lost 7 bases, and 16 bases stayed unmatched. The germline V gene has CDR1 SGDLS and CDR2 YYNGEE. The CDR3 is made up of 16 amino acids.

The chain is built from TRBV2 and TRBJ2-7, with 12 positions matching TRBD2. Germline assignment: CDR1 SNHLY and CDR2 FYNNEI. V lost 1 base and J lost 8; bases outside the gene matches: 6. This CDR3 contains 15 residues. The CDR3 here is CASSEGLAGAVKQYF. CDR3 nucleotide sequence: TGTGCCAGCAGTGAAGGACTAGCGGGGGCCGTCAAGCAGTACTTC.

The chain employs TRBV5-1 and TRBJ2-5; D gene uncertain. Per the germline V gene, CDR1 is SGHRS and CDR2 is YFSETQ. The CDR3 has 13 residues. V was trimmed by 1 base and J by 0 bases, leaving 4 bases between them. For the CDR3, the DNA is TGCGCCAGCAGCTTGCTGTACCAAGAGACCCAGTACTTC. Encoded protein: CASSLLYQETQYF.

CDR3 nucleotide sequence: TGCAGCGTTGGAAAGGGGGTGGATCAGCCCCAGCATTTT. Its protein product is CSVGKGVDQPQHF. The V gene is TRBV29-1, the J gene TRBJ1-5, with D perhaps TRBD1 (6 bases). V lost 4 bases and J 5 bases, leaving 12 bases between the germline ends. CDR3 length equals 13 residues. Germline CDR1 reads SQVTM; CDR2 reads ANQGSEA. Filled out from reference TRBV29-1 and TRBJ1-5, the complete variable domain reads SAVISQKPSRDICQRGTSLTIQCQVDSQVTMMFWYRQQPGQSLTLIATANQGSEATYESGFVIDKFPISRPNLTFSTLTVSNMSPEDSSIYLCSVGKGVDQPQHFGDGTRLSIL.